This T cell receptor beta chain emerged from a study of cytomegalovirus exposure and HLA in healthy donors. The PCR made use of 60 Vbeta and 13 Jbeta primers. The method was immunoSEQ multiplex PCR; TCRdb's version includes in-frame clones alone and lacks a portion of them. This table holds 100,000 to 150,000 clones, about 11% found once. Overall study results and limits: Highest at DRB1 and lowest at HLA-C, TCR association rates differed among HLA loci in a later analysis.

V shed 5 bases and J shed 4 bases, with 14 bases lying between them. The CDR3 contains 14 residues. Germline loops: CDR1 SGHAT, CDR2 FQNNGV. This clone turned up a few times. What it binds is unknown. The chain has TRBV11-2 and TRBJ1-1; a weak D match, TRBD1 (5 bases). The clonotype was recovered from a woman aged 18-29 years in good health and CMV-seropositive. Sequencing was performed on PBMCs. For the CDR3, the DNA is TGTGCCAGCAGCACAAAGGCGGGGGGCACTGAAGCTTTCTTT. Its protein is CASSTKAGGTEAFF.